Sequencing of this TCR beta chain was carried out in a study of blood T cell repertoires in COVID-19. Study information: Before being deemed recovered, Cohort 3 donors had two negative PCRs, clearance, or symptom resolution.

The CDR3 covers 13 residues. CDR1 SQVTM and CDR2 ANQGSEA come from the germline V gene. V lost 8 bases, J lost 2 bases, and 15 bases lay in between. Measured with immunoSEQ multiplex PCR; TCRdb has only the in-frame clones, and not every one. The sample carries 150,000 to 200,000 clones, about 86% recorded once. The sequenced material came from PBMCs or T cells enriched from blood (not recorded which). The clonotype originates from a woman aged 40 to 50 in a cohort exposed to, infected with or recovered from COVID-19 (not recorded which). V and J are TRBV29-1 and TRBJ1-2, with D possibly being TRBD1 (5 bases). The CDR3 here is CSNTDDRNYGYTF. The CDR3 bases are TGCAGCAACACAGACGACAGAAACTATGGCTACACCTTC. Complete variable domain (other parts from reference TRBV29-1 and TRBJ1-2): SAVISQKPSRDICQRGTSLTIQCQVDSQVTMMFWYRQQPGQSLTLIATANQGSEATYESGFVIDKFPISRPNLTFSTLTVSNMSPEDSSIYLCSNTDDRNYGYTFGSGTRLTVV.